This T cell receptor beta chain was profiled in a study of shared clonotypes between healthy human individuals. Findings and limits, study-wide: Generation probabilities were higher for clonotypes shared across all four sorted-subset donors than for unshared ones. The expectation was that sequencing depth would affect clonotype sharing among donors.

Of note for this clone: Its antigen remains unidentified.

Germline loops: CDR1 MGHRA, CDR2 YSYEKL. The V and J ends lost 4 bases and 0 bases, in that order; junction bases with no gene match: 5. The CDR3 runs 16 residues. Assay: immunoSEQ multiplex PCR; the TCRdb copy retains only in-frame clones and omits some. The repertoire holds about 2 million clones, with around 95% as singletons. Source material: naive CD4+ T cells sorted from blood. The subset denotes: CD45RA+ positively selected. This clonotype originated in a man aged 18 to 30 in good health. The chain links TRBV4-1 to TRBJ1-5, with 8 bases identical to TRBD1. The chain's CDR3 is CASSPRTGTSNQPQHF. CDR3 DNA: TGCGCCAGCAGCCCCCGGACAGGGACTAGCAATCAGCCCCAGCATTTT.